This T cell receptor beta chain was profiled in a study of T cells in Graves' hyperthyroidism and ophthalmopathy (dated by TCRdb to between 2018 and 2020). Some background on the complete study: A discovery cohort of about 100 patients, 43 with Graves' ophthalmopathy and more than 55 with stable Graves' hyperthyroidism, was used to find distinguishing TCR V-J signatures. Prospective prediction of ophthalmopathy was tested in an independent validation cohort of approximately 19 hyperthyroidism patients and 15 to 17 patients who later progressed to ophthalmopathy. The roughly 94 discovery patients were randomly divided into training and test sets at a 7:3 ratio. In several Graves' hyperthyroidism patients, the study also compared T-cell repertoires from thyroid tissue with T-cell repertoires from blood. After blood sampling, hyperthyroidism patients were treated with methimazole at a starting dose of 30 mg daily, and ophthalmopathy patients were treated with high-dose intravenous methylprednisolone. The paper describes TCR Vbeta CDR3 sequencing of fewer than 150 peripheral blood samples, made up of around 41 ophthalmopathy patients, approximately 76 hyperthyroidism patients and around 17 progressor patients. Broad study findings and their caveats: In cross-validation, a model built on a 13 V-J signature told ophthalmopathy apart from stable hyperthyroidism with approximately 91% sensitivity and around 83% specificity, and in testing the same model reached 80%/75%. No statistical method was used to set the sample size in advance, and investigators knew the group allocation. Most expanded thyroid clonotypes (frequency above 0.001) were also found in blood, which suggests that blood repertoires may mirror thyroid immune responses. In validation, the model predicted progression to ophthalmopathy with roughly 70% sensitivity and 72% to 85% specificity, a median of around six months before onset.

As regards this clonotype: Its cognate antigen has yet to be identified. The input lacks base qualities; no much larger clone sits a single base away.

TCR beta CDR3 regions were amplified from RNA transcripts. The TCR CDR3 was subjected to a first round of RT-PCR using the HTBI primer set and the Qiagen OneStep RT-PCR kit. A second multiplex PCR round built the libraries, followed by size selection and purification. The libraries were sequenced on an Illumina HiSeq2000 using paired-end 100 bp reads. Per the original workflow: SOAPnuke was used to process the raw data, throwing out any read that contained adapters or uncalled bases, had a mean Phred below 15, or lacked an exact constant-primer or identifier match. COPE v1.2.5 was used to merge high-quality paired reads, and clonotypes were defined as unique nucleotide sequences. Clonotypes were aligned to IMGT TRBV, TRBD and TRBJ reference segments using MiTCR v1.1. Analysis was restricted to V-J combinations with a frequency above 0.0001, which covered roughly 99% of repertoires. The TCS score was defined as F50 (clonal expansion) divided by E x V (chaos), with BLOSUM62-based TCRdist calculated between CDR3 peptides within each V-J. Welch's t-statistics and random forest reduced fewer than 550 V-J features to 13, which were used in a naive Bayes classifier (R e1071). The Morisita-Horn index was used to measure how similar the thyroid and blood repertoires were. TCRdb itself trimmed the public reads at Q25 with fastp, ran MiXCR and retained productive beta chains. Rows matching on CDR3 protein sequence are summarized as one entry with the most common DNA and genes. V and J calls and clone size were set by TCRdb, not the authors. This sample gives a few hundred thousand distinct CDR3 sequences in total; just over 45% of them show up just once. The top ten constitute more than 7.5% of the sample.

Graves' hyperthyroidism was defined as stable when no progression to ophthalmopathy occurred over 18 months of follow-up. Hyperthyroidism patients were aged 18 to 65 years and newly diagnosed, with disease duration of less than 2 months. Any patient with an uncontrolled infection, another autoimmune disease, pregnancy or lactation was excluded. Diagnoses were established on the basis of clinical symptoms, serum thyroxine and TRAb, thyroid ultrasound, and orbital computed tomography. Trizol reagent was used to extract total RNA, and RNA quality was then checked on an Agilent 2100 Bioanalyzer. The CDR3 covers 13 residues, taking in both the cysteine and the phenylalanine. The CDR3 DNA has 39 bases and is translated from base 1. Via the germline V gene, CDR1 is SQVTM and CDR2 ANQGSEA. V is cut back by 6 bases and J by 0 bases, with 3 bases in the junction unmatched.

The specimen was peripheral blood or thyroid tissue (not recorded which). The clonotype comes from a woman aged 18-29 years with Graves' hyperthyroidism. Rearrangement joined TRBV29-1 to TRBJ1-2; 8 central bases correspond to TRBD1. The DNA is as follows: TGCAGCGTCCGACAGGGGTCTAACTATGGCTACACCTTC. This is translated as CSVRQGSNYGYTF.